This T cell receptor beta chain appears in the sequencing data of a study of T cells in Graves' hyperthyroidism and ophthalmopathy. RNA transcripts served as the template for amplifying TCR beta CDR3 regions. The HTBI primer set was used in a first-round RT-PCR of the TCR CDR3. TCRdb passed the multiplex PCR reads through MiXCR, listing each CDR3 protein once. Of 250,000 or so distinct CDR3 sequences detected, roughly 15% appear once; the ten largest clones hold roughly 30%. The study's findings and limits: Blood held most thyroid clonotypes expanded above 0.001 frequency. The model's output predicted ophthalmopathy at a median of roughly 6.9 months prior to onset.

Diagnostic decisions used clinical symptoms, serum thyroxine and TRAb, thyroid ultrasound and orbital computed tomography. PBMCs stemmed from 8.5 to 10 ml fresh peripheral blood. In its sample, this clonotype was seen many times. No antigen is known for it. Looked up from germline, CDR1 is DFQATT and CDR2 is SNEGSKA (reference sequence). The CDR3 covers 11 residues. With 6 bases removed from V and 5 bases from J, the gap between germline ends came to 10 bases. The sample consisted of blood. The sequence was collected from a woman between 45 and 65 years old with Graves' hyperthyroidism that later progressed to Graves' ophthalmopathy. The chain has TRBV20-1 and TRBJ1-2; possible D gene TRBD1, 5 bases. CDR3 sequence reads: CSAGEKYGYTF. CDR3 in DNA: TGCAGTGCGGGGGAGAAATATGGCTACACCTTC.